These T cell receptor beta chains were read from a single sample in a study of cytomegalovirus exposure and HLA in healthy donors. TCRdb keeps only in-frame clones here, not all; method: immunoSEQ multiplex PCR. The repertoire holds 150,000 or so clones, 65% to 85% seen once, with about 2.2% in the top ten. Sequencing used PBMCs. The receptors were gathered from a man aged 45-65 years in good health and CMV-seronegative. Both conserved end residues are part of each CDR3. A D gene is named only where the DNA matches it firmly. Size is stated for part of the rows, as once, few or many counts, or as a class when the clone is expanded.

TRBD1,TRBV6-5,-,TRBJ1-2,15,CASSSVRQGDYGYTF,TGTGCCAGCAGTTCCGTCAGACAGGGAGACTATGGCTACACCTTC
TRBD1,TRBV6-1,few,TRBJ2-7,15,CASSETAGQVPLAYF,TGTGCCAGCAGTGAAACGGCCGGACAGGTTCCCCTGGCGTACTTC
-,TRBV7-8,-,TRBJ1-2,13,CASSAFREVGYTF,TGTGCCAGCAGCGCTTTCCGGGAGGTTGGCTACACCTTC
TRBD2,TRBV7-2,once,TRBJ2-3,15,CASSPRAGVADTQYF,TGTGCCAGCAGCCCCCGAGCGGGAGTTGCAGATACGCAGTATTTT
-,TRBV7-6,-,TRBJ2-6,17,CASSLTGRGSGANVLTF,TGTGCCAGCAGCTTAACCGGACGGGGCTCTGGGGCCAACGTCCTGACTTTC
-,TRBV5-4,-,TRBJ2-1,15,CASSFRARGYNEQFF,-
TRBD1,TRBV19,-,TRBJ2-7,14,CASSRTGGSYEQYF,TGTGCCAGTAGTAGAACAGGGGGCTCCTACGAGCAGTACTTC
-,TRBV11-2,-,TRBJ1-1,13,CASSRHQNTEAFF,TGTGCCAGCAGCAGACATCAGAACACTGAAGCTTTCTTT
TRBD1,TRBV7-8,-,TRBJ2-7,17,CASSLVRNRGNLYEQYF,TGTGCCAGCAGCTTAGTCCGAAACAGGGGGAACCTCTACGAGCAGTACTTC
TRBD2,TRBV19,-,TRBJ2-4,15,CASSSKGTSGNIQYF,TGTGCCAGTAGTTCCAAAGGGACTAGCGGAAACATTCAGTACTTC
TRBD2,TRBV30,-,TRBJ2-1,15,CAWSVNRGGYNEQFF,TGTGCCTGGAGTGTAAACCGGGGGGGATACAATGAGCAGTTCTTC
-,TRBV2,-,TRBJ2-5,15,CASRDRAGEQETQYF,TGTGCCAGCAGGGACAGGGCGGGGGAACAAGAGACCCAGTACTTC
-,TRBV2,-,TRBJ1-4,13,CASRWEFNEKLFF,TGTGCCAGCCGATGGGAGTTTAATGAAAAACTGTTTTTT
-,TRBV30,-,TRBJ1-1,18,CAWVTPPGQRLRNTEAFF,TGTGCCTGGGTTACACCTCCAGGACAAAGACTTCGAAACACTGAAGCTTTCTTT
-,TRBV5-1,-,TRBJ2-3,12,CASSSSADTQYF,TGCGCCAGCAGCTCCTCGGCAGATACGCAGTATTTT
-,TRBV2,-,TRBJ1-4,12,CASSARREKLFF,TGTGCCAGCAGCGCGAGGCGTGAAAAACTGTTTTTT
TRBD1,TRBV19,-,TRBJ1-2,18,CASSTSTLRTGWTDSYTF,TGTGCCAGTAGTACATCTACGCTAAGGACAGGGTGGACCGATAGCTACACCTTC
-,TRBV5-6,-,TRBJ2-7,17,CASSFKSAGISSYEQYF,TGTGCCAGCAGCTTTAAGTCGGCGGGGATAAGCTCCTACGAGCAGTACTTC
TRBD2,TRBV30,-,TRBJ2-2,15,CAWKQLEREAGELFF,TGTGCCTGGAAACAGTTAGAGCGGGAAGCCGGGGAGCTGTTTTTT
TRBD2,TRBV11-3,-,TRBJ2-7,12,CASAGEAYEQYF,TGTGCCAGCGCGGGGGAAGCTTACGAGCAGTACTTC
TRBD1,TRBV11-2,-,TRBJ1-4,16,CASSLTGAATNEKLFF,TGTGCCAGCAGCTTAACAGGGGCCGCAACTAATGAAAAACTGTTTTTT
TRBD1,TRBV6-1,-,TRBJ2-1,14,CASGTGGLGNEQFF,TGTGCCAGCGGGACAGGGGGTCTTGGAAATGAGCAGTTCTTC
-,TRBV18,-,TRBJ1-1,15,CASSPSRMANTEAFF,TGTGCCAGCTCACCCTCTAGAATGGCAAACACTGAAGCTTTCTTT
TRBD2,TRBV6-5,-,TRBJ2-7,14,CASSSSGGSYEQYF,TGTGCCAGCAGCTCATCGGGGGGATCCTACGAGCAGTACTTC
-,TRBV4-1,-,TRBJ2-2,16,CASSHLQVMESGELFF,TGCGCCAGCAGCCACCTACAGGTGATGGAGTCCGGGGAGCTGTTTTTT
TRBD1,TRBV6-1,-,TRBJ1-3,14,CASSRTGVGNTIYF,TGTGCCAGCAGTCGGACAGGGGTTGGAAACACCATATATTTT
-,TRBV6-1,-,TRBJ2-4,15,CASSEAWGYKNIQYF,TGTGCCAGCAGTGAAGCGTGGGGCTATAAAAACATTCAGTACTTC
-,TRBV7-3,-,TRBJ2-7,13,CASSFSQKGEQYF,TGTGCCAGCAGCTTTTCCCAGAAGGGGGAGCAGTACTTC
-,TRBV7-2,-,TRBJ2-1,17,CASSLGVNRHSYNEQFF,TGTGCCAGCAGCTTAGGGGTCAACAGGCACTCCTACAATGAGCAGTTCTTC